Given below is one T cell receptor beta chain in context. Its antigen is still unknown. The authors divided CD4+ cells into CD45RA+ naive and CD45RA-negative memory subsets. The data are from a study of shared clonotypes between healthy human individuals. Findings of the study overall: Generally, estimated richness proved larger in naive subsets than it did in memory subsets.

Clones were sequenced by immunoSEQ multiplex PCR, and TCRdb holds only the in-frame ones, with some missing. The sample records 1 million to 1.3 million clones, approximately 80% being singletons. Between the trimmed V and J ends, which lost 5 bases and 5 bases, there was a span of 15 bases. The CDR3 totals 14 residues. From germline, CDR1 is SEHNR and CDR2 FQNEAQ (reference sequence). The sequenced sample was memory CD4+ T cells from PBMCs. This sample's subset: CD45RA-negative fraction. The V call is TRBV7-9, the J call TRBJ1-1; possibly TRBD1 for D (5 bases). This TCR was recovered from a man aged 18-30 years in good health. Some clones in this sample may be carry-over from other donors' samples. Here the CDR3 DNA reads TGTGCCAGCAGCAGGCTCGGACGGGGGACTGAAGCTTTCTTT. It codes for CASSRLGRGTEAFF.